The 25 T cell receptor beta chains below all came from one sample that was sequenced in a study of cytomegalovirus exposure and HLA in healthy donors. With 60 Vbeta and 13 Jbeta primers, the PCR was carried out. Clones were read by immunoSEQ multiplex PCR, and TCRdb kept only the in-frame ones, dropping some. The table records approximately 110,000 clones, about 80% of them present only once. Sequencing used PBMCs. These receptors all come from a man aged 25 to 45 in good health and CMV-seronegative.

J is TRBJ1-3 and V is TRBV5-1; D call uncertain. Germline loops: CDR1 SGHRS, CDR2 YFSETQ. The V gene lost 0 bases and the J gene lost 0 bases, with 7 bases spanning the gap. The CDR3 loop spans 15 amino acids. CDR3 sequence reads: CASSLAADSGNTIYF. The DNA for the CDR3 is TGCGCCAGCAGCTTGGCCGCGGACTCTGGAAACACCATATATTTT.

This clone was detected once. V gene TRBV18 combines with J gene TRBJ1-5, with D unresolved. Germline V gene sequence: CDR1 KGHSH, CDR2 LQKENI. Trimming pared 3 bases from V and 0 bases from J, leaving 6 bases between. The length of the CDR3 is 14 residues. The CDR3, as DNA: TGTGCCAGCTCACCTACAGATAGCAATCAGCCCCAGCATTTT. It yields the protein CASSPTDSNQPQHF.

The J gene is TRBJ2-3, the V gene TRBV15; 7 bases align to TRBD2. Germline loops: CDR1 LNHNV, CDR2 YYDKDF (reference sequence). V lost 0 bases and J lost 3; bases outside the gene matches: 9. The CDR3 has 17 residues. The CDR3 DNA reads TGTGCCACCAGCAGAGATGGGATGGGGGGGTGGACAGATACGCAGTATTTT. Translated, it gives CATSRDGMGGWTDTQYF.

This chain connects TRBV14 to TRBJ1-6; 9 nucleotides align to TRBD1. V lost 4 bases and J lost 0; bases outside the gene matches: 13. Looked up from germline, CDR1 is SGHDN and CDR2 is FVKESK. This CDR3 contains 20 residues. This CDR3 reads CASSPYPTGGLSSYNSPLHF. In DNA, the CDR3 is TGTGCCAGCAGCCCGTATCCGACAGGGGGACTCTCCTCCTATAATTCACCCCTCCACTTT.

This chain links TRBV5-1 with TRBJ2-1, with D tentatively TRBD1 (5 bases). The CDR3 runs 19 residues. With 4 bases removed from V and 0 bases from J, the gap between germline ends came to 23 bases. Germline CDR1 SGHRS, CDR2 YFSETQ. CDR3 sequence: CASSPHGRQGSDSYNEQFF. In DNA, the CDR3 is TGCGCCAGCAGCCCCCACGGTCGGCAGGGCTCCGACTCCTACAATGAGCAGTTCTTC. The full variable domain, completed using reference TRBV5-1 and TRBJ2-1, is KAGVTQTPRYLIKTRGQQVTLSCSPISGHRSVSWYQQTPGQGLQFLFEYFSETQRNKGNFPGRFSGRQFSNSRSEMNVSTLELGDSALYLCASSPHGRQGSDSYNEQFFGPGTRLTVL.

The chain joins TRBV6-1 to TRBJ1-6; a possible D gene is TRBD1 (5 bases). V was clipped by 2 bases and J by 12 bases, with 11 bases between them. This CDR3 spans 13 amino acids. CDR1 is MNHNS and CDR2 is SASEGT in the germline V gene. The CDR3 loop reads CASSEQGGLPLHF. CDR3 DNA sequence: TGTGCCAGCAGTGAACAGGGAGGATTACCCCTCCACTTT.

The chain uses TRBV7-6 and TRBJ2-2, with D maybe TRBD2 (6 bases). The CDR3 covers 16 residues. Germline CDR1 SGHVS, CDR2 FNYEAQ. The V end was cut by 1 base, the J end by 3 bases, with 12 bases between. CDR3 residues: CASSLVGWGDTGELFF. CDR3 DNA sequence: TGTGCCAGCAGCTTAGTTGGTTGGGGGGACACCGGGGAGCTGTTTTTT. Complete variable domain (other parts from reference TRBV7-6 and TRBJ2-2): GAGVSQSPRYKVTKRGQDVALRCDPISGHVSLYWYRQALGQGPEFLTYFNYEAQQDKSGLPNDRFSAERPEGSISTLTIQRTEQRDSAMYRCASSLVGWGDTGELFFGEGSRLTVL.

The chain is built from TRBV27 and TRBJ1-2; D remains ambiguous. V lost 2 bases and J lost 8, with 15 bases in between. The CDR3 sequence is 14 residues long. Germline loops: CDR1 MNHEY, CDR2 SMNVEV (reference sequence). DNA of the CDR3: TGTGCCAGCAGTTTAAAAGCTTCGGGTAGCGGCTACACCTTC. Its translation: CASSLKASGSGYTF.

The chain uses TRBV6-5 and TRBJ1-3, with a possible D match to TRBD1 (5 bases). The germline V gene has CDR1 MNHEY and CDR2 SVGAGI. V lost 8 bases to trimming and J lost 0 bases, with 14 bases between them. The CDR3 totals 15 residues. The CDR3 sequence is CASQQVRDSGNTIYF. Here the CDR3 DNA reads TGTGCCAGCCAACAGGTTAGGGACTCTGGAAACACCATATATTTT.

This chain uses TRBV15 with TRBJ2-7, with TRBD2 matching 9 bases. The ends lost 0 bases at V and 7 bases at J; junction bases unmatched: 7. The CDR3 totals 15 residues. Germline CDR1 is LNHNV and CDR2 is YYDKDF (reference sequence). CDR3 nucleotides: TGTGCCACCAGCAGAGATCGTGGGCGGGAGGGTGAGCAGTACTTC. It is translated as CATSRDRGREGEQYF.

The table lists this clone with a few counts. The chain joins TRBV6-1 to TRBJ2-1; D possibly corresponds to TRBD2 (5 bases). CDR1 and CDR2 from the germline V gene are MNHNS and SASEGT. V was clipped by 6 bases and J by 9 bases, with 18 bases between them. The CDR3 is 14 amino acids. DNA of the CDR3: TGTGCCAGCAGCCCGGAGGTACTCGGGCGTGAGCAGTTCTTC. Translated, it gives CASSPEVLGREQFF.

The chain combines TRBV9 with TRBJ2-2; D not certain. This CDR3 contains 15 residues. Per the germline V gene, CDR1 is SGDLS and CDR2 is YYNGEE. Trimming pared 0 bases from V and 5 bases from J, leaving 11 bases between. The CDR3 nucleotides read TGTGCCAGCAGCGTAGGAGTGACGAGGACCGGGGAGCTGTTTTTT. Translation gives CASSVGVTRTGELFF.

V usage is TRBV4-3 and J usage is TRBJ1-2, with 7 bases matching TRBD1. With 0 bases clipped from V and 1 base from J, the junction kept 5 bases outside the gene matches. Germline CDR1 is LGHNA and CDR2 is YSLEER. The CDR3 covers 16 residues. The CDR3: CASSQDGTDGNYGYTF. The DNA of the CDR3 is TGCGCCAGCAGCCAAGATGGGACAGACGGTAACTATGGCTACACCTTC.

This chain joins TRBV6-1 and TRBJ1-2; TRBD1 agrees at 11 bases. After removal of 6 bases from V and 5 bases from J, the junction contained 5 bases not matched to a gene. The CDR3 has 14 residues. Germline assignment: CDR1 MNHNS and CDR2 SASEGT. CDR3 region: CASSWDRGVYGYTF. CDR3 in DNA: TGTGCCAGCAGCTGGGACAGGGGGGTGTATGGCTACACCTTC.

The V call is TRBV19, the J call TRBJ2-5; 8 positions match TRBD1. Germline-derived CDR1 and CDR2 are LNHDA and SQIVND (reference sequence). J lost 2 bases, V lost 3 bases, and 5 bases had no gene match. CDR3 length: 15 residues. CDR3 coding DNA: TGTGCCAGTAGTATTGGCGACAGGGGACAAGAGACCCAGTACTTC. Amino acids: CASSIGDRGQETQYF.

This clone has only one observation. This rearrangement joins TRBV6-6 to TRBJ1-1, with no clear D. V shed 2 bases and J shed 8 bases, with 12 bases lying between them. The CDR3 has 13 amino acids. The V gene's germline CDR1 is MNHNY and CDR2 SVGAGI (reference sequence). The CDR3 loop reads CASSYSERSEAFF. CDR3 nucleotide sequence: TGTGCCAGCAGTTACAGTGAGCGATCCGAAGCTTTCTTT.

This chain joins TRBV6-1 and TRBJ2-3; 13 positions agree with TRBD2. Unmatched junction bases numbered 1, after V lost 8 bases and J lost 5 bases. Germline V gives CDR1 MNHNS, CDR2 SASEGT. CDR3 length equals 13 residues. CDR3 residues: CASRLAGGDTQYF. The CDR3 DNA sequence: TGTGCCAGCCGACTAGCGGGAGGAGATACGCAGTATTTT.

The chain links TRBV11-3 to TRBJ2-7; D uncertain. This CDR3 comprises 12 residues. Germline values: CDR1 SGHNT, CDR2 YENEEA. V was shortened by 5 bases and J by 6 bases, with 11 bases between the two germline ends. Here the CDR3 DNA reads TGTGCCAGCAGCCCACGTTTCGGCGAGCAGTACTTC. Its translation is CASSPRFGEQYF.

The chain is built from TRBV30 and TRBJ2-2; D is perhaps TRBD1 (6 bases). Trimming took 2 bases from V and 6 from J, leaving 13 bases between them. Germline-derived CDR1 and CDR2 are GTSNPN and SVGIG (reference sequence). The CDR3 spans 14 residues. CDR3 nucleotides: TGTGCCTGGAGTAAGAGGGCAGGGGCCGGGGAGCTGTTTTTT. Protein product: CAWSKRAGAGELFF.

This clone was picked up a small number of times. This chain connects TRBV14 to TRBJ1-1, with D perhaps TRBD1 (5 bases). V was trimmed by 4 bases and J by 2 bases, leaving 8 bases between them. The CDR3 has 13 residues. Germline V gene lookup returns CDR1 SGHDN and CDR2 FVKESK. The CDR3 region is CASSRQFNTEAFF. DNA of the CDR3: TGTGCCAGCAGCCGACAGTTCAACACTGAAGCTTTCTTT. The full variable domain, in which reference TRBV14 and TRBJ1-1 provide the parts outside the CDR3, is EAGVTQFPSHSVIEKGQTVTLRCDPISGHDNLYWYRRVMGKEIKFLLHFVKESKQDESGMPNNRFLAERTGGTYSTLKVQPAELEDSGVYFCASSRQFNTEAFFGQGTRLTVV.

This sequence joins TRBV28 and TRBJ2-1; TRBD2 matches at 14 bases. The CDR3 runs to 16 residues. Germline-derived CDR1 and CDR2 are MDHEN and SYDVKM. Germline trimming cut 2 bases from V and 8 bases from J; bases unmatched to any gene: 5. In DNA form, the CDR3 reads TGTGCCAGCAGTTTACTGGGGACTAGCGGGAGTTATGAGCAGTTCTTC. It yields the protein CASSLLGTSGSYEQFF.

The chain recombines TRBV5-1 with TRBJ2-1; D remains ambiguous. The CDR3 is made up of 15 amino acids. Trimming pared 0 bases from V and 4 bases from J, leaving 11 bases between. CDR1 and CDR2 from the germline V gene are SGHRS and YFSETQ. CDR3 loop: CASSLVGETYNEQFF. DNA of the CDR3: TGCGCCAGCAGCTTGGTCGGAGAAACTTACAATGAGCAGTTCTTC.

The V call is TRBV28, the J call TRBJ1-3; 8 positions match TRBD1. V shed 7 bases, J shed 0 bases, and the junction held 11 bases outside the gene matches. The CDR3 is 17 residues long. CDR1 and CDR2 from the germline V gene are MDHEN and SYDVKM. In DNA form, the CDR3 reads TGTGCCAGCACCCCGGGGCAGGGGGCTTTCTCTGGAAACACCATATATTTT. It translates to CASTPGQGAFSGNTIYF.

This clone was counted between two and nine times. This chain links TRBV6-1 with TRBJ1-1; TRBD1 might be the D (6 bases). This CDR3 is 13 amino acids long. V lost 10 bases and J 4 bases, leaving 16 bases between the germline ends. Per the germline V gene, CDR1 is MNHNS and CDR2 is SASEGT. In DNA form, the CDR3 reads TGTGCCACCATCCGGGGGGCGATCACTGAAGCTTTCTTT. It translates to CATIRGAITEAFF.

The V and J genes are TRBV29-1 and TRBJ2-1; TRBD2 agrees at 13 bases. Looked up from germline, CDR1 is SQVTM and CDR2 is ANQGSEA. The CDR3 is made up of 15 amino acids. V shed 8 bases and J 2 bases; nucleotides not matched to a gene: 6. The CDR3 reads CSSTGTSGTYNEQFF. In DNA, the CDR3 is TGCAGCTCTACAGGGACTAGCGGGACCTACAATGAGCAGTTCTTC.